The 25 T cell receptor beta chains reported below all come from one sample, sequenced in a study of beta chain features in type 1 diabetes. Of the isolated RNA, all was reverse transcribed, and so the sequenced material was expressed TCRB transcripts. Here immunoSEQ multiplex PCR was the method, and the copy in TCRdb shows in-frame clones only, minus some. This sample carries about 320,000 clones, 12% to 15% of them seen once, and the ten largest clones take about 6.7%. Sequencing used central memory CD4+ T cells from blood. The source of these receptors is a man aged 25-45 years in good health.

The V gene is TRBV7-3, the J gene TRBJ2-5; 7 bases map to TRBD1. From germline, CDR1 is SGHTA and CDR2 FQGTGA. The CDR3 is 13 residues long. V was pared by 4 bases and J by 4 bases, with 3 bases of the junction left unmatched. This CDR3 reads CASSSTGSETQYF. DNA for the CDR3: TGTGCCAGCAGCTCGACAGGGTCAGAGACCCAGTACTTC.

The chain recombines TRBV30 with TRBJ1-4; TRBD1 is a possible D gene (5 bases). Looked up from germline, CDR1 is GTSNPN and CDR2 is SVGIG (reference sequence). V lost 2 bases, J lost 4 bases, and 17 bases lay in between. The CDR3 contains 16 residues. The CDR3 sequence is CAWSPNLRGLNEKLFF. The DNA for the CDR3 is TGTGCCTGGAGTCCCAATTTGAGGGGCCTTAATGAAAAACTGTTTTTT.

The chain combines TRBV5-1 with TRBJ2-1; no clear D. This CDR3 is 16 amino acids long. Germline lookup yields CDR1 SGHRS and CDR2 YFSETQ. V was clipped by 0 bases and J by 5 bases, with 15 bases between them. The CDR3 loop is CASSLAWIRRNNEQFF. The CDR3 DNA follows: TGCGCCAGCAGCTTGGCGTGGATCCGTAGGAACAATGAGCAGTTCTTC.

This clone came up many times. This chain joins TRBV4-3 and TRBJ1-2; D ambiguous. The CDR3 has 18 residues. The ends were cut back, 0 bases at V and 0 bases at J, with 17 bases in the middle. The V gene's germline CDR1 is LGHNA and CDR2 YSLEER. The CDR3 here is CASSQDHGVSTTNYGYTF. CDR3 DNA: TGCGCCAGCAGCCAAGATCATGGTGTATCCACCACTAACTATGGCTACACCTTC.

This clone was counted only a few times. The chain uses TRBV6-1 and TRBJ1-1; no firm D call. Germline assignment: CDR1 MNHNS and CDR2 SASEGT. Trimming stripped 10 bases from V and 3 bases from J, with 15 bases between. The length of the CDR3 is 13 residues. The CDR3 DNA reads as TGTGCCAACTCCCGCACAAGGGACACTGAAGCTTTCTTT. Residues: CANSRTRDTEAFF.

This clone has a handful of counts. This sequence joins TRBV18 and TRBJ1-1; 10 nucleotides agree with TRBD1. The CDR3 runs to 15 residues. V gave up 6 bases and J gave up 6 bases; unmatched junction bases: 10. Germline V lookup: CDR1 KGHSH, CDR2 LQKENI. The CDR3 loop reads CASSPGQGVSAEAFF. The CDR3 coding sequence is TGTGCCAGCTCCCCCGGACAGGGGGTTAGTGCTGAAGCTTTCTTT.

This clone was seen more than once but under ten times. The chain combines TRBV7-2 with TRBJ1-5; a weak D match, TRBD1 (6 bases). The CDR3 covers 14 residues. From germline, CDR1 is SGHTA and CDR2 FQGNSA. Trimming took 5 bases from V and 5 from J, leaving 13 bases between them. CDR3 sequence: CASSPINRDQPQHF. CDR3 in DNA: TGTGCCAGCAGCCCAATCAACAGGGATCAGCCCCAGCATTTT.

The chain couples TRBV4-3 to TRBJ1-2; no clear D. The CDR3 length is 13 residues. Germline lookup yields CDR1 LGHNA and CDR2 YSLEER. Trimming shortened V by 0 bases and J by 4 bases, and 6 bases separated the two germline ends. The DNA of the CDR3 is TGCGCCAGCAGCCAAGACATTACCTATGGCTACACCTTC. Translated, it gives CASSQDITYGYTF.

In this sample, this clone turned up a few times. This CDR3 is CASREQTSGANVLTF. CDR3 bases: TGTGCCAGCAGAGAGCAGACGAGTGGGGCCAACGTCCTGACTTTC. The rearrangement uses TRBV6-1 and TRBJ2-6; no clear D. Per germline, CDR1 MNHNS and CDR2 SASEGT. The CDR3 totals 15 residues. V was shortened by 6 bases and J by 3 bases, with 12 bases between the two germline ends.

This chain links TRBV9 with TRBJ2-3; D is unresolved. This CDR3 has 12 amino acids. Germline V CDR1 and CDR2: SGDLS, YYNGEE. V was shortened by 4 bases and J by 4 bases, with 7 bases between the two germline ends. This CDR3 reads CASSQDADTQYF. CDR3 nucleotides: TGTGCCAGCAGCCAAGACGCAGATACGCAGTATTTT.

This clone was counted only a few times. V usage is TRBV5-4 and J usage is TRBJ1-1; the D is unclear. From germline, CDR1 is SGHNT and CDR2 YYREEE (reference sequence). CDR3 length equals 15 residues. V shed 3 bases and J shed 1 base, with 13 bases lying between them. Here the CDR3 DNA reads TGTGCCAGCAGCTCGCCGCTGGGAAGGAACACTGAAGCTTTCTTT. Its translation is CASSSPLGRNTEAFF.

The table lists this clone with a few counts. The V and J genes are TRBV9 and TRBJ2-1; 8 bases fit TRBD2. Germline CDR1 reads SGDLS; CDR2 reads YYNGEE. V trimming: 3 bases; J trimming: 1 base; junction bases outside the gene matches: 6. The CDR3 has 16 amino acids. The CDR3 sequence is CASSAYQRESYNEQFF. As DNA, the CDR3 is TGTGCCAGCAGCGCCTATCAGCGGGAGTCCTACAATGAGCAGTTCTTC.

Many counts were recorded for this clone. The chain combines TRBV7-2 with TRBJ2-5; 12 nucleotides line up with TRBD2. CDR1 and CDR2 (germline): SGHTA, FQGNSA. The V and J ends lost 4 bases and 5 bases, in that order; junction bases with no gene match: 5. This CDR3 contains 15 residues. The CDR3 here is CASSSSGGAKETQYF. CDR3 bases: TGTGCCAGCAGCTCTAGCGGGGGGGCTAAGGAGACCCAGTACTTC.

For this clone: The sample has other DNA sequences that encode this CDR3 too. V is TRBV7-2 and J is TRBJ2-5; D not resolved. CDR3 length: 13 residues. The germline gives CDR1 SGHTA, CDR2 FQGNSA. Trimming removed 1 base at V and 1 base at J, with 4 bases between. In nucleotides, the CDR3 is TGTGCCAGCAGCTTAGGGGGCCAAGAGACCCAGTACTTC. Translated, it gives CASSLGGQETQYF.

This clone was picked up a small number of times. This rearrangement joins TRBV1 to TRBJ2-5. TRBV1 is an annotated pseudogene. The CDR3 extends over 14 amino acids. The CDR3 loop is CTSSQDQEKETQYF. CDR3 nucleotide sequence: TGCACCAGCAGCCAAGATCAGGAGAAAGAGACCCAGTACTTC.

This clone was seen many times. This chain joins TRBV23-1 and TRBJ1-5, with no clear D. TRBV23-1 belongs to the ORF category, with a function that is uncertain. V lost 0 bases, J lost 3 bases, and 3 bases lay in between. The length of the CDR3 is 13 residues. CDR3 residues: CASSQSFNQPQHF. The CDR3, as DNA: TGCGCCAGCAGTCAATCGTTCAATCAGCCCCAGCATTTT.

This clone was picked up a small number of times. The rearrangement joins TRBV5-1 to TRBJ1-2; 9 bases align to TRBD1. V shed 3 bases and J 13 bases; nucleotides not matched to a gene: 10. Germline CDR1 reads SGHRS; CDR2 reads YFSETQ. The CDR3 is 13 amino acids. The chain's CDR3 is CASSSTVTGGTTF. For the CDR3, the DNA is TGCGCCAGCAGCTCGACGGTGACAGGGGGTACCACCTTC.

The chain is built from TRBV4-1 and TRBJ1-2; TRBD1 matches at 9 bases. CDR3 length: 12 amino acids. Germline V gene data show CDR1 as MGHRA and CDR2 as YSYEKL. Germline trimming cut 6 bases from V and 9 bases from J; bases unmatched to any gene: 5. CDR3 coding DNA: TGCGCCAGCAGTGTGGACAGGGGAAGCTACACCTTC. This encodes CASSVDRGSYTF.

The DNA of the CDR3 is TGTGCCAGCAGCTTAGCCGGGACAGACTTATACGAGCAGTACTTC. It translates to CASSLAGTDLYEQYF. This rearrangement joins TRBV7-2 to TRBJ2-7, with 7 bases that match TRBD1. Germline-derived CDR1 and CDR2 are SGHTA and FQGNSA. V gave up 0 bases and J gave up 4 bases; unmatched junction bases: 6. This CDR3 is built from 15 residues.

A remark on this clone: The junction departs from germline at one end; a sequencing error may be responsible. The chain couples TRBV7-7 to TRBJ2-1; the D is unclear. CDR1 and CDR2 (germline): SSHAT, FNYEAQ (reference sequence). This CDR3 is built from 14 residues. The CDR3 DNA sequence: TGTGCTAGCAGCTTAACCCCCAGTCATTATGAGCAGTTCTTC. As protein: CASSLTPSHYEQFF.

This clone was observed a few times. The chain has TRBV6-1 and TRBJ2-1; possible D gene TRBD1, 6 bases. CDR3 length: 14 residues. The V gene's germline CDR1 is MNHNS and CDR2 SASEGT. The V and J ends lost 6 bases and 5 bases respectively, with 14 bases between them. CDR3 residues: CASRLDRGHNEQFF. For the CDR3, the DNA is TGTGCCAGCAGGCTGGACAGAGGGCACAATGAGCAGTTCTTC.

The table lists this clone with a few counts. The V call is TRBV27, the J call TRBJ2-6; the match to TRBD1 covers 8 bases. This CDR3 spans 19 amino acids. Germline V gene sequence: CDR1 MNHEY, CDR2 SMNVEV (reference sequence). V shed 3 bases, J shed 0 bases, and the junction held 10 bases outside the gene matches. The CDR3 here is CASSFLRAGGGSGANVLTF. CDR3 coding DNA: TGTGCCAGCAGTTTCTTACGGGCAGGGGGCGGCTCTGGGGCCAACGTCCTGACTTTC.

A few counts support this clone. This rearrangement joins TRBV4-2 to TRBJ2-1; D not resolved. With 2 bases removed from V and 2 bases from J, the gap between germline ends came to 22 bases. The CDR3 is 19 residues long. Looked up from germline, CDR1 is LGHNA and CDR2 is YNFKEQ. The CDR3 spells CASSQLGLTLDQAYNEQFF. The CDR3 DNA reads TGTGCCAGCAGCCAATTAGGTCTAACGTTAGACCAAGCCTACAATGAGCAGTTCTTC.

This chain joins TRBV2 and TRBJ1-1, with 7 nucleotides matching TRBD1. The length of the CDR3 is 11 residues. V shed 5 bases and J 7 bases; nucleotides not matched to a gene: 1. From germline, CDR1 is SNHLY and CDR2 FYNNEI. In nucleotides, the CDR3 is TGTGCCAGCAGTCCAGGGGGTGAAGCTTTCTTT. This codes for CASSPGGEAFF.

This clone was counted ten times or more. The CDR3 region is CASSLPRRQGYNSPLHF. CDR3 nucleotide sequence: TGTGCCAGCAGTTTACCCCGCCGACAGGGATATAATTCACCCCTCCACTTT. This sequence joins TRBV27 and TRBJ1-6; the match to TRBD1 covers 7 bases. Germline assignment: CDR1 MNHEY and CDR2 SMNVEV (reference sequence). J was trimmed by 4 bases and V by 2 bases; bases with no gene match: 8. The CDR3 is made up of 17 amino acids.